Following are 6 T cell receptor beta chains from one sample sequenced in a study. Each CDR3 protein gets one entry after TCRdb re-called the 5' RACE reads with MiXCR. Of 10,000 to 15,000 distinct CDR3 sequences listed, about a quarter are singletons. The source material was naive CD4+ T cells sorted from blood. The subset was: naive CD4+ T cells, CD4+CD45RA+CD25-. The receptors shown here come from a female donor with breast cancer.

As regards this clonotype: A single base separates this from a much larger clone, so it may be a read error. No conserved phenylalanine or tryptophan ends this CDR3, so it is likely a read error. The J gene is TRBJ2-7, the V gene TRBV7-2; D uncertain. CDR3 size: 14 residues. Germline V lookup: CDR1 SGHTA, CDR2 FQGNSA. Trimming pared 8 bases from V and 3 bases from J, leaving 17 bases between. The CDR3 loop reads CASLFSQGHYEQYL. Written as DNA, the CDR3 is TGTGCCAGCCTGTTTTCTCAAGGCCACTACGAGCAGTACCTC.

This clonotype came up many times. The V gene is TRBV30, the J gene TRBJ1-5, with D perhaps TRBD1 (5 bases). The CDR3 sequence is 13 residues long. Germline assignment: CDR1 GTSNPN and CDR2 SVGIG (reference sequence). V lost 1 base and J 4 bases, leaving 8 bases between the germline ends. In DNA form, the CDR3 reads TGTGCCTGGAGTGCCCAGGGTAATCAGCCCCAGCATTTT. Its translation: CAWSAQGNQPQHF.

This clonotype was detected ten times or more. This chain links TRBV12-3 or TRBV12-4 with TRBJ2-7, with 11 bases identical to TRBD2. The J segment lost 0 bases and the V segment lost 3 bases, leaving 7 bases of the junction unmatched. This CDR3 is built from 17 residues. The CDR3 bases are TGTGCCAGCAGTTTTGTGCCGGGACTAGCGGTCTCCTACGAGCAGTACTTC. Amino acids: CASSFVPGLAVSYEQYF.

V gene TRBV6-4 combines with J gene TRBJ2-6; TRBD2 matches at 7 bases. The trim removed 9 bases at V and 0 bases at J, leaving 17 bases unmatched. Germline V gives CDR1 MRHNA, CDR2 SNTAGT. The CDR3 runs 19 residues. This CDR3 reads CARKIVRISGHSGANVLTF. CDR3 coding DNA: TGTGCCAGGAAAATCGTCCGGATTAGCGGGCACTCTGGGGCCAACGTCCTGACTTTC.

This clonotype was recorded at least ten times. V gene TRBV20-1 combines with J gene TRBJ2-1, with D perhaps TRBD2 (5 bases). The CDR3 contains 17 residues. CDR1 is DFQATT, CDR2 SNEGSKA, per germline (reference sequence). V shed 5 bases and J shed 1 base, with 21 bases lying between them. The CDR3 DNA follows: TGCAGTGCTGTTCCTTATTTAGGGAGAAGGTCCTACAATGAGCAGTTCTTC. This sequence encodes CSAVPYLGRRSYNEQFF.

At least ten counts were recorded for this clonotype. The gene calls are TRBV5-5 and TRBJ2-1; TRBD1 might be the D (6 bases). The CDR3 totals 19 residues. Trimming stripped 4 bases from V and 2 bases from J, with 25 bases between. Germline CDR1 and CDR2: SGHKS and YYEKEE (reference sequence). CDR3 nucleotides: TGTGCCAGCAGCCCCAACCCAGGGCCCGGGACAAGGACCTACAATGAGCAGTTCTTC. Its protein is CASSPNPGPGTRTYNEQFF.